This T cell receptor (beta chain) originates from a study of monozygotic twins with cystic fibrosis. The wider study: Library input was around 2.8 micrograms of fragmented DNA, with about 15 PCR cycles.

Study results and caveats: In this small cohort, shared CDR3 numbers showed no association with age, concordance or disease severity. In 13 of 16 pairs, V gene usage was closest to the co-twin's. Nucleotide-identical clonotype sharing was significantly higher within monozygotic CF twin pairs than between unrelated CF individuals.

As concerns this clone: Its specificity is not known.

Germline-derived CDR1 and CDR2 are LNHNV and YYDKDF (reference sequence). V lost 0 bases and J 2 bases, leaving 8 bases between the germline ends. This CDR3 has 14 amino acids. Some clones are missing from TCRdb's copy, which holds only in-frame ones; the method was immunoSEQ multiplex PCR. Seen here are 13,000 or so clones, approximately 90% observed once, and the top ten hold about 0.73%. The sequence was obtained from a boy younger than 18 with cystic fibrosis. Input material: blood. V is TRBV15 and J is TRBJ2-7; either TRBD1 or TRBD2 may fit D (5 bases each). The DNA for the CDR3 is TGTGCCACCAGCAGAGATTGGGGACCCTACGAGCAGTACTTC. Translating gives CATSRDWGPYEQYF.